This is a list of T cell receptor beta chains from one sample in a study of a mutant IDH1 vaccine in newly diagnosed glioma. These receptors have no known antigen. Profiled with immunoSEQ multiplex PCR; TCRdb holds only in-frame clones, not every one. The sample yields about 81,000 clones, roughly 85% seen once. The material was PBMCs, obtained from a glioma patient whose treatment included an IDH1 peptide vaccine. These receptors were obtained from a man aged 25-45 years with glioma. Some clones in this sample may be carry-over from other donors' samples. Both conserved end residues are part of each CDR3. D genes are given only for firm matches. Rows give clone size only sometimes, using once, few, many, or a class for an expanded clone.

abundance: .
j_gene: TRBJ2-1
d_gene: .
v_gene: TRBV7-9
CDR3aa: CASSSAGSFNEQFF
CDR3nt: TGTGCCAGCAGCTCGGCCGGTTCCTTCAATGAGCAGTTCTTC

abundance: .
j_gene: TRBJ1-2
d_gene: TRBD1
v_gene: TRBV10-3
CDR3aa: CAISEADRDRVPNTF
CDR3nt: TGTGCCATCAGTGAGGCCGACCGGGACAGGGTCCCAAACACCTTC

abundance: .
j_gene: TRBJ2-3
d_gene: .
v_gene: TRBV4-1
CDR3aa: CASSQETPIDTQYF
CDR3nt: TGCGCCAGCAGCCAAGAAACCCCGATAGATACGCAGTATTTT

abundance: .
j_gene: TRBJ2-3
d_gene: .
v_gene: TRBV4-1
CDR3aa: CASSQTNYRADTQYF
CDR3nt: TGCGCCAGCAGCCAAACTAACTATCGGGCAGATACGCAGTATTTT

abundance: .
j_gene: TRBJ2-5
d_gene: TRBD2
v_gene: TRBV28
CDR3aa: CASSGTGLAAQETQYF
CDR3nt: TGTGCCAGCAGCGGCACGGGACTAGCGGCCCAAGAGACCCAGTACTTC

abundance: .
j_gene: TRBJ1-1
d_gene: .
v_gene: TRBV29-1
CDR3aa: CSVVLRGGTEAFF
CDR3nt: TGCAGCGTTGTTTTGAGGGGAGGCACTGAAGCTTTCTTT

abundance: .
j_gene: TRBJ1-6
d_gene: .
v_gene: TRBV6-5
CDR3aa: CASSYPDTNNSPLHF
CDR3nt: TGTGCCAGCAGTTATCCCGACACCAATAATTCACCCCTCCACTTT

abundance: .
j_gene: TRBJ2-2
d_gene: .
v_gene: TRBV7-8
CDR3aa: CASSYKKGTGELFF
CDR3nt: TGTGCCAGCAGCTACAAGAAGGGTACCGGGGAGCTGTTTTTT

abundance: .
j_gene: TRBJ2-4
d_gene: .
v_gene: TRBV5-4
CDR3aa: CASSLAWGGGSKNIQYF
CDR3nt: TGTGCCAGCAGCTTGGCCTGGGGGGGCGGGTCCAAAAACATTCAGTACTTC

abundance: .
j_gene: TRBJ1-1
d_gene: .
v_gene: TRBV14
CDR3aa: CASSLNTQKYTEAFF
CDR3nt: TGTGCCAGCAGCCTCAATACTCAGAAATACACTGAAGCTTTCTTT

abundance: .
j_gene: TRBJ1-2
d_gene: .
v_gene: TRBV4-2
CDR3aa: CASSLASENYGYTF
CDR3nt: TGTGCCAGCAGCCTCGCGTCCGAAAACTATGGCTACACCTTC

abundance: .
j_gene: TRBJ2-1
d_gene: .
v_gene: TRBV5-1
CDR3aa: CASSLGQGYYNEQFF
CDR3nt: TGCGCCAGCAGCTTAGGCCAGGGCTACTACAATGAGCAGTTCTTC

abundance: few
j_gene: TRBJ2-7
d_gene: .
v_gene: TRBV19
CDR3aa: CASGRGTSTHEQYF
CDR3nt: TGTGCCAGTGGCAGGGGAACCTCAACCCACGAGCAGTACTTC

abundance: few
j_gene: TRBJ1-4
d_gene: .
v_gene: TRBV6-4
CDR3aa: CASSETKPGVAKLFF
CDR3nt: TGTGCCAGCAGTGAGACGAAACCAGGGGTGGCAAAACTGTTTTTT

abundance: .
j_gene: TRBJ2-7
d_gene: .
v_gene: TRBV2
CDR3aa: CASSVRQGSYEQYF
CDR3nt: TGTGCCAGCAGTGTTCGTCAGGGATCCTACGAGCAGTACTTC

abundance: .
j_gene: TRBJ1-1
d_gene: .
v_gene: TRBV6-5
CDR3aa: CASSGRGGNTEAFF
CDR3nt: TGTGCCAGCAGTGGTCGGGGTGGGAACACTGAAGCTTTCTTT